Below are 4 T cell receptor beta chains sequenced from a single sample in a study of T cell responses to AZD1222 COVID-19 vaccine (dated by TCRdb to about 2021). The sample's time point label is to be understood as: baseline before first vaccination. The library came from the immunoSEQ multiplex PCR assay. TCRdb provides this immuneACCESS table in a form limited to in-frame rearrangements. Some clones are lacking; in checked studies, under half of them reflect an unresolved V gene, and why the rest are absent is not known. This sample has some 150,000 clones in its table, and 90% to 95% of those were observed once. Of the sample, around 1.6% is held by the ten largest clones. Sequences were derived from peripheral blood, sampled on day 0 of AZD1222 vaccination. All receptors derive from an adult in good health.

The chain combines TRBV7-8 with TRBJ1-5; the D is unclear. Germline CDR1 SGHVS, CDR2 FQNEAQ. CDR3 length equals 16 residues. Trimming stripped 1 base from V and 4 bases from J, with 14 bases between. CDR3 amino acids: CASSLEGIWVNQPQHF. For the CDR3, the DNA is TGTGCCAGCAGCTTAGAAGGTATTTGGGTGAATCAGCCCCAGCATTTT.

The CDR3 DNA is TGTGCCAGTAGTATGATCCAGGGGCTGAACACTGAAGCTTTCTTT. It translates to CASSMIQGLNTEAFF. The V call is TRBV19, the J call TRBJ1-1; D possibly corresponds to TRBD1 (6 bases). This CDR3 comprises 15 residues. Per the germline V gene, CDR1 is LNHDA and CDR2 is SQIVND (reference sequence). V dropped 3 bases and J dropped 0 bases, with 11 bases sitting between them.

The chain is built from TRBV3-1 (or the pseudogene TRBV3-2) and TRBJ2-5; the D gene is possibly TRBD1 (6 bases). Germline CDR1 reads LGHDT; CDR2 reads YNNKEL (reference sequence). This CDR3 contains 15 residues. V dropped 2 bases and J dropped 4 bases, with 14 bases sitting between them. For the CDR3, the DNA is TGTGCCAGCAGCCAACCCCATCAGGGGAGAGAGACCCAGTACTTC. Translating gives CASSQPHQGRETQYF.

This rearrangement joins TRBV7-7 to TRBJ2-3; 8 bases fit TRBD2. Germline V CDR1 and CDR2: SSHAT, FNYEAQ (reference sequence). V lost 3 bases, J lost 6 bases, and 11 bases stayed unmatched. This CDR3 has 16 residues. CDR3 in amino acids: CASSLGIGGAGDTQYF. The CDR3 DNA reads as TGTGCCAGCAGCTTGGGGATCGGGGGGGCCGGTGATACGCAGTATTTT.